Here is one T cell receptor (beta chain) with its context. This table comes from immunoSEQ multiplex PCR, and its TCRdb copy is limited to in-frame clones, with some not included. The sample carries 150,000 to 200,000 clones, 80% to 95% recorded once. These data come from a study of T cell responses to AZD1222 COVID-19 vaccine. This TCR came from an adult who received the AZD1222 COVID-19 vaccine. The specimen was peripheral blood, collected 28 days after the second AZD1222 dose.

This CDR3 reads CASSQEGGDTQYF. In DNA form, the CDR3 reads TGTGCCAGCAGCCAAGAGGGAGGGGATACGCAGTATTTT. The chain employs TRBV4-2 and TRBJ2-3; 7 nucleotides line up with TRBD2. In germline, CDR1 is LGHNA, CDR2 YNFKEQ. This CDR3 is built from 13 residues. After removal of 0 bases from V and 6 bases from J, the junction contained 0 bases not matched to a gene.